Listed below are T cell receptor beta chains from one sample, sequenced in a study of shared clonotypes between healthy human individuals. Assay used: immunoSEQ multiplex PCR; TCRdb lists only in-frame clones, some missing. The sample contains around 2,100,000 clones, about 95% of which appear only once. Sequencing was carried out using naive CD8+ T cells sorted from blood. The receptors originated from a young man in good health. CDR3s include the opening cysteine and the closing phenylalanine or tryptophan. D genes are given only for firm matches. Not all rows give a size; the values are once, few, many and, for expanded clones, a class.

D gene: -; V gene: TRBV27; J gene: TRBJ2-3; clone size: -; CDR3 DNA: TGTGCCAGCAGTTTCCGGCCTACAGATACGCAGTATTTT; CDR3 protein: CASSFRPTDTQYF
D gene: -; V gene: TRBV9; J gene: TRBJ2-2; clone size: -; CDR3 DNA: TGTGCCAGCAGCGCTGGACCAACCGGGGAGCTGTTTTTT; CDR3 protein: CASSAGPTGELFF
D gene: -; V gene: TRBV15; J gene: TRBJ1-1; clone size: -; CDR3 DNA: TGTGCCACCAGCAGAGGGGGGGCGGTAGAAGCTTTCTTT; CDR3 protein: CATSRGGAVEAFF
D gene: TRBD2; V gene: TRBV6-5; J gene: TRBJ2-1; clone size: -; CDR3 DNA: TGTGCCAGCAGTGCGACTAGCGGGGGCTACAATGAGCAGTTCTTC; CDR3 protein: CASSATSGGYNEQFF
D gene: -; V gene: TRBV19; J gene: TRBJ2-7; clone size: -; CDR3 DNA: TGTGCCAGTAGTATGGGGCAGCCCTACGAGCAGTACTTC; CDR3 protein: CASSMGQPYEQYF
D gene: TRBD1; V gene: TRBV6-1; J gene: TRBJ2-7; clone size: once; CDR3 DNA: TGTGCCAGCGGTGAGGGACAGTTCTCCTACGAGCAGTACTTC; CDR3 protein: CASGEGQFSYEQYF
D gene: TRBD1; V gene: TRBV7-9; J gene: TRBJ1-1; clone size: -; CDR3 DNA: TGTGCCAGCAGCTCAGGACAGGCGGCTTTCTTT; CDR3 protein: CASSSGQAAFF
D gene: -; V gene: TRBV27; J gene: TRBJ2-7; clone size: -; CDR3 DNA: TGTGCCAGCAGTTTGGGGGCGGGTTACTCCTACGAGCAGTACTTC; CDR3 protein: CASSLGAGYSYEQYF
D gene: -; V gene: TRBV7-9; J gene: TRBJ2-1; clone size: -; CDR3 DNA: TGTGCCAGCAGCCCCGTAGACCCGAGCTCCTACAATGAGCAGTTCTTC; CDR3 protein: CASSPVDPSSYNEQFF
D gene: TRBD1; V gene: TRBV14; J gene: TRBJ2-7; clone size: -; CDR3 DNA: TGTGCCAGCAGCATGGACAGGGCCTACGAGCAGTACTTC; CDR3 protein: CASSMDRAYEQYF
D gene: -; V gene: TRBV18; J gene: TRBJ1-5; clone size: -; CDR3 DNA: TGTGCCAGCTCACCGGACGGCGTAAATCAGCCCCAGCATTTT; CDR3 protein: CASSPDGVNQPQHF
D gene: -; V gene: TRBV6-4; J gene: TRBJ1-6; clone size: -; CDR3 DNA: TGTGCCAGCAGCGAATCCAAAAGTTCACCCCTCCACTTT; CDR3 protein: CASSESKSSPLHF
D gene: TRBD2; V gene: TRBV14; J gene: TRBJ2-7; clone size: -; CDR3 DNA: TGTGCCAGCAGCCTCCTAGCGGGGAGTAGCTACGAGCAGTACTTC; CDR3 protein: CASSLLAGSSYEQYF
D gene: -; V gene: TRBV7-3; J gene: TRBJ1-5; clone size: once; CDR3 DNA: TGTGCCAGCCCTCGTGTAACAGTACCTCAGCCCCAGCATTTT; CDR3 protein: CASPRVTVPQPQHF
D gene: -; V gene: TRBV7-8; J gene: TRBJ2-4; clone size: once; CDR3 DNA: TGTGCCAGCAGCCCCAATGCGGGGAGTCCCGATATAGCCAAAAACATTCAGTACTTC; CDR3 protein: CASSPNAGSPDIAKNIQYF
D gene: -; V gene: TRBV15; J gene: TRBJ1-1; clone size: -; CDR3 DNA: TGTGCCAGCCTAAACACCCACGCCATGAACACTGAAGCTTTCTTT; CDR3 protein: CASLNTHAMNTEAFF
D gene: -; V gene: TRBV13; J gene: TRBJ1-5; clone size: -; CDR3 DNA: TGTGCCAGCAGCTTGGGGGGACAGCCCCAGCATTTT; CDR3 protein: CASSLGGQPQHF
D gene: -; V gene: TRBV11-2; J gene: TRBJ2-4; clone size: -; CDR3 DNA: TGTGCCAGCAGCTTAGGGACGGGTATGACCAAAAACATTCAGTACTTC; CDR3 protein: CASSLGTGMTKNIQYF
D gene: -; V gene: TRBV5-4; J gene: TRBJ2-1; clone size: once; CDR3 DNA: TGTGCCAGCAGCGAAATGACAGGTTTCTCCTACAATGAGCAGTTCTTC; CDR3 protein: CASSEMTGFSYNEQFF
D gene: TRBD2; V gene: TRBV13; J gene: TRBJ2-3; clone size: -; CDR3 DNA: TGTGCCAGCAGCCCCATCGGGGGGGTGGGAGATACGCAGTATTTT; CDR3 protein: CASSPIGGVGDTQYF
D gene: TRBD1; V gene: TRBV5-1; J gene: TRBJ2-1; clone size: -; CDR3 DNA: TGCGCCAGCAGCTTGGATGGAGGGACAGGGACCAACAATGAGCAGTTCTTC; CDR3 protein: CASSLDGGTGTNNEQFF
D gene: -; V gene: TRBV4-3; J gene: TRBJ2-7; clone size: once; CDR3 DNA: TGCGCCAGCAGCCAAGATAGGGCAGGCTACGAGCAGTACTTC; CDR3 protein: CASSQDRAGYEQYF
D gene: -; V gene: TRBV5-1; J gene: TRBJ2-7; clone size: -; CDR3 DNA: TGCGCCAGCAGCTTGGACGAATCCTACGAGCAGTACTTC; CDR3 protein: CASSLDESYEQYF
D gene: TRBD1; V gene: TRBV7-9; J gene: TRBJ2-7; clone size: -; CDR3 DNA: TGTGCCAGCAGCTTAGAGGGACAGGGGAAGGAGCAGTACTTC; CDR3 protein: CASSLEGQGKEQYF
D gene: TRBD1; V gene: TRBV2; J gene: TRBJ2-7; clone size: -; CDR3 DNA: TGTGCCAGCAGCACCGGGACAGGGCCCGAGCAGTACTTC; CDR3 protein: CASSTGTGPEQYF
D gene: -; V gene: TRBV7-9; J gene: TRBJ1-2; clone size: -; CDR3 DNA: TGTGCCAGCAGCGTATCGGAGGCCCTGTATGGCTACACCTTC; CDR3 protein: CASSVSEALYGYTF
D gene: TRBD1; V gene: TRBV27; J gene: TRBJ2-7; clone size: -; CDR3 DNA: TGTGCCAGCAGTTTAGCACAGGGGAGCGGCGAGCAGTACTTC; CDR3 protein: CASSLAQGSGEQYF
D gene: TRBD2; V gene: TRBV7-9; J gene: TRBJ2-1; clone size: -; CDR3 DNA: TGTGCCAGCAGCCTAGCGGGGGGTGAGCAGTTCTTC; CDR3 protein: CASSLAGGEQFF
D gene: -; V gene: TRBV6-1; J gene: TRBJ2-5; clone size: -; CDR3 DNA: TGTGCCAGCAGTGAAGGTGTGCATTTGTACCAAGAGACCCAGTACTTC; CDR3 protein: CASSEGVHLYQETQYF
D gene: -; V gene: TRBV28; J gene: TRBJ1-4; clone size: -; CDR3 DNA: TGTGCCAGCAGTTTTTTCTCCGCCAATGAAAAACTGTTTTTT; CDR3 protein: CASSFFSANEKLFF
D gene: TRBD2; V gene: TRBV29-1; J gene: TRBJ2-2; clone size: -; CDR3 DNA: TGCAGCGTTGAGCTAGCGGACTGGCCCGGGGAGCTGTTTTTT; CDR3 protein: CSVELADWPGELFF
D gene: TRBD2; V gene: TRBV10-2; J gene: TRBJ2-3; clone size: -; CDR3 DNA: TGCGCCAGCAGGGGACTAGCGGAAAGCACAGATACGCAGTATTTT; CDR3 protein: CASRGLAESTDTQYF
D gene: -; V gene: TRBV27; J gene: TRBJ2-7; clone size: -; CDR3 DNA: TGTGCCAGCAGTGTGTTATCGAGGGTCGACGAGCAGTACTTC; CDR3 protein: CASSVLSRVDEQYF
D gene: -; V gene: TRBV5-4; J gene: TRBJ1-6; clone size: -; CDR3 DNA: TGTGCCAGCAGCTTGGTAGAATACGGACAAGAGGACTTT; CDR3 protein: CASSLVEYGQEDF
D gene: -; V gene: TRBV5-1; J gene: TRBJ2-7; clone size: once; CDR3 DNA: TGCGCCAGCAGCTTGGAGGACGGAGCTGGCTCCTACGAGCAGTACTTC; CDR3 protein: CASSLEDGAGSYEQYF
D gene: -; V gene: TRBV19; J gene: TRBJ1-1; clone size: -; CDR3 DNA: TGTGCCAGTAGTATTCGTCGGCCGAACACTGAAGCTTTCTTT; CDR3 protein: CASSIRRPNTEAFF
D gene: -; V gene: TRBV14; J gene: TRBJ2-7; clone size: -; CDR3 DNA: TGTGCCAGCAGCCCCGGACAGTCTACTAGCTCCTACGAGCAGTACTTC; CDR3 protein: CASSPGQSTSSYEQYF